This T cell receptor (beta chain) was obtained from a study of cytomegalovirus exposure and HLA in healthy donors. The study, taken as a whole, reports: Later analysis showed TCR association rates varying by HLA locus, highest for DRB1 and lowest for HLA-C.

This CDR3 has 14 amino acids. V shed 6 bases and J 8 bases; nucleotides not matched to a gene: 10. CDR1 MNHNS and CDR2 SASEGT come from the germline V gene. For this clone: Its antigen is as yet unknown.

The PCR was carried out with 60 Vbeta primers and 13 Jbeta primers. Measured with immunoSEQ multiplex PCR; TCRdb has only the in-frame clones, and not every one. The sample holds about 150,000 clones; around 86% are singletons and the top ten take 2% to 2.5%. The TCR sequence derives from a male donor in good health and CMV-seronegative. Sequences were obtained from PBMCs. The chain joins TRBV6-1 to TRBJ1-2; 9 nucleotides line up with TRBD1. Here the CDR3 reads CASSLDRGHRGYTF. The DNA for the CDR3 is TGTGCCAGCAGCCTGGACAGGGGACATAGAGGCTACACCTTC.